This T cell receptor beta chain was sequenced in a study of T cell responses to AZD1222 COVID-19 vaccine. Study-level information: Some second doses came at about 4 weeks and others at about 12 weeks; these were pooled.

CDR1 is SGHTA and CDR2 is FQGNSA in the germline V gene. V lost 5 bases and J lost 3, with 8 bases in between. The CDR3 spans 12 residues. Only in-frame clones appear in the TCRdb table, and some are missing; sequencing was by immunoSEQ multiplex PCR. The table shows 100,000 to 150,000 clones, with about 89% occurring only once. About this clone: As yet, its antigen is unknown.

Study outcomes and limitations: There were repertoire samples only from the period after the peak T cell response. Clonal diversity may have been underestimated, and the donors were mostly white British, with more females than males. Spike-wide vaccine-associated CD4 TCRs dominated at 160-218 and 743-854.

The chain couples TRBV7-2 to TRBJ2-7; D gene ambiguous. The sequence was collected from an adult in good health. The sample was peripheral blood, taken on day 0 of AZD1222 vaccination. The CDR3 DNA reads TGTGCCAGCAGCCCTCCTAACTACGAGCAGTACTTC. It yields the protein CASSPPNYEQYF.